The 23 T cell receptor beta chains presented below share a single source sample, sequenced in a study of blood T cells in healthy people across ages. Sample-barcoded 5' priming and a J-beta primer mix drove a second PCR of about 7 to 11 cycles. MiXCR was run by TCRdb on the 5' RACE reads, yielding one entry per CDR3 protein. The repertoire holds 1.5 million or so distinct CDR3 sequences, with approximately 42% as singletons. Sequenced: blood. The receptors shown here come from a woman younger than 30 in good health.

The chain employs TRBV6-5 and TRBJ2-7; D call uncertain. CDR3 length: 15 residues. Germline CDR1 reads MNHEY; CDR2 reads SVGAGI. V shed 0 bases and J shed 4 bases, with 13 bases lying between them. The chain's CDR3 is CASSYSTGPPYEQYF. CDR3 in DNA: TGTGCCAGCAGTTACTCGACGGGTCCTCCTTACGAGCAGTACTTC.

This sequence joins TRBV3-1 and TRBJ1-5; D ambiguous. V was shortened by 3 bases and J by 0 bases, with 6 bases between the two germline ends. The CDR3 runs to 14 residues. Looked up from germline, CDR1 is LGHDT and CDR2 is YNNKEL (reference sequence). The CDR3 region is CASSQEFSNQPQHF. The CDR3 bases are TGTGCCAGCAGCCAGGAATTTAGCAATCAGCCCCAGCATTTT.

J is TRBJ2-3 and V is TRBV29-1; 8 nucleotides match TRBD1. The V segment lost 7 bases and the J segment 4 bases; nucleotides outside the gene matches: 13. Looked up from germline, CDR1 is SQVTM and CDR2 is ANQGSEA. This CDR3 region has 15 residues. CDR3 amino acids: CSAAVGTGSADTQYF. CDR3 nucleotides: TGCAGCGCCGCAGTTGGGACAGGATCTGCAGATACGCAGTATTTT.

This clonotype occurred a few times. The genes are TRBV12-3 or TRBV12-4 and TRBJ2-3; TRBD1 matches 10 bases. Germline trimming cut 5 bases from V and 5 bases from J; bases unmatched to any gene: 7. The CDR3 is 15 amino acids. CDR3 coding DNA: TGTGCCAGCAGTCCCGGGACAGGGGCGGAAGATACGCAGTATTTT. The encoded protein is CASSPGTGAEDTQYF.

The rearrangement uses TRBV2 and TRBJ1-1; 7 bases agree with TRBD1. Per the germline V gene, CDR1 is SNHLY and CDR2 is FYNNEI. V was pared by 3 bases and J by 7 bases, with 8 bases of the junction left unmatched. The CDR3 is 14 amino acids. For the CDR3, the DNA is TGTGCCAGCAGTGAGTACCAGGGGGAGAATGAAGCTTTCTTT. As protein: CASSEYQGENEAFF.

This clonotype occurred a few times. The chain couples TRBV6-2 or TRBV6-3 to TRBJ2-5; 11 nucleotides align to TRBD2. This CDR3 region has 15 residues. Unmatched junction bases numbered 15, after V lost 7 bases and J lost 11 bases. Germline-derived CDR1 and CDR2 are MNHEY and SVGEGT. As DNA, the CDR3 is TGTGCCAGCAAGGTAGCGGGGGGGCCGGGTAATGAGCAGTACTTC. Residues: CASKVAGGPGNEQYF.

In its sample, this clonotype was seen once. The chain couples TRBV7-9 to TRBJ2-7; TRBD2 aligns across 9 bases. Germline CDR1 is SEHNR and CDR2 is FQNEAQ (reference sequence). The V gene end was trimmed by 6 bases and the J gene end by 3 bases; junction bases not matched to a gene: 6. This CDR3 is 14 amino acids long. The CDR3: CASRGTSPSYEQYF. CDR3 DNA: TGTGCCAGCAGAGGGACTAGCCCGAGCTACGAGCAGTACTTC.

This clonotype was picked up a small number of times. CDR3 protein: CSAPKGQTHFNYGYTF. The CDR3 bases are TGCAGTGCCCCGAAGGGACAGACTCATTTTAACTATGGCTACACCTTC. The chain is built from TRBV20-1 and TRBJ1-2; 7 nucleotides align to TRBD1. After removal of 6 bases from V and 1 base from J, the junction contained 14 bases not matched to a gene. CDR1 and CDR2 from the germline V gene are DFQATT and SNEGSKA (reference sequence). This CDR3 comprises 16 residues.

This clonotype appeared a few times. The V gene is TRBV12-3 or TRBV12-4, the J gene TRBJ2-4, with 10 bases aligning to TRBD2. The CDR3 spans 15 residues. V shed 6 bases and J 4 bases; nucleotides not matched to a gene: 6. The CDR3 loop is CASSHPLAGKNIQYF. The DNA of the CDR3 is TGTGCCAGCAGCCACCCACTAGCGGGGAAAAACATTCAGTACTTC.

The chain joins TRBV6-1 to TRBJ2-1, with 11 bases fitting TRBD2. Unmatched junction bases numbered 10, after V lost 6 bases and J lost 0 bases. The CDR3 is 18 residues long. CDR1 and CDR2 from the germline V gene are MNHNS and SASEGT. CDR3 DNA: TGTGCCAGCAGGCCCCTAGCGGGGGGCTTGAGCTCCTACAATGAGCAGTTCTTC. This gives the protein CASRPLAGGLSSYNEQFF.

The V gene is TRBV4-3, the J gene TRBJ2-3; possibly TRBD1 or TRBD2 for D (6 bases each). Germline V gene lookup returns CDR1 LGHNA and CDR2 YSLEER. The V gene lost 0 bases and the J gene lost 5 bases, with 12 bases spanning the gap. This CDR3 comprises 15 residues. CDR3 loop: CASSQDFGGGDTQYF. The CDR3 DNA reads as TGCGCCAGCAGCCAAGATTTCGGGGGCGGAGATACGCAGTATTTT.

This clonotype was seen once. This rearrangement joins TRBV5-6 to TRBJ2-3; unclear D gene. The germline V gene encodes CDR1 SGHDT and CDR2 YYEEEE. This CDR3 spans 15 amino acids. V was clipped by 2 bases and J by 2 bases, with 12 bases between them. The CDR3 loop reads CASSFGRQITDTQYF. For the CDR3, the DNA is TGTGCCAGCAGCTTCGGTCGGCAGATCACAGATACGCAGTATTTT.

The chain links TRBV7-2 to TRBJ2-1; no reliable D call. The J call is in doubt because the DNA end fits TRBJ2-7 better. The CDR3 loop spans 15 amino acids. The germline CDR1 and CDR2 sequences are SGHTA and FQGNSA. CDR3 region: CASSLAPADYNEQYF. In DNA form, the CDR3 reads TGTGCCAGCAGCTTAGCGCCAGCCGATTACAATGAGCAGTACTTC.

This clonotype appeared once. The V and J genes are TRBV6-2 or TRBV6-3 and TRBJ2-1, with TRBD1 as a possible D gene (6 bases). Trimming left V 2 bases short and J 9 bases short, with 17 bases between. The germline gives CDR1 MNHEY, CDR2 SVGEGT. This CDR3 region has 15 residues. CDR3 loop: CASSYPLRGLSEQFF. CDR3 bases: TGTGCCAGCAGTTACCCTTTGAGGGGGTTGAGTGAGCAGTTCTTC.

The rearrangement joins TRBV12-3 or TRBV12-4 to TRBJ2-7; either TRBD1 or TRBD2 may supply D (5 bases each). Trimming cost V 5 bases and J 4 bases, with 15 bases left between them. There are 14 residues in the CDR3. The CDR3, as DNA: TGTGCCAGCAGTCCCTCGGGACCCCATTACGAGCAGTACTTC. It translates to CASSPSGPHYEQYF.

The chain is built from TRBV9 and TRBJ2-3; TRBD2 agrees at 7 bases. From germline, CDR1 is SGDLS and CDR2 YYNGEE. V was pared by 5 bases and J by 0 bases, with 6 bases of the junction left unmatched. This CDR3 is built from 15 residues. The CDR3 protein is CASSDWEGSTDTQYF. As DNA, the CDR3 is TGTGCCAGCAGTGACTGGGAGGGAAGCACAGATACGCAGTATTTT.

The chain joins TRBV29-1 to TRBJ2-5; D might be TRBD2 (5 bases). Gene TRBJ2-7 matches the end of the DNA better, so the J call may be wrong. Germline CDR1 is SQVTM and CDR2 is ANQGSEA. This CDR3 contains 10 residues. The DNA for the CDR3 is TGCAGCGTTCTAGCTTACGAGCAGTACTTC. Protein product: CSVLAYEQYF.

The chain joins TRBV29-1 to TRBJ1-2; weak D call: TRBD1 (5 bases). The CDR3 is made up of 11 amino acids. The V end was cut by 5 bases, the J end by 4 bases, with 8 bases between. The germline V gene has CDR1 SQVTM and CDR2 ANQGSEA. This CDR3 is CSVWGFYGYTF. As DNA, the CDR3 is TGCAGCGTTTGGGGGTTCTATGGCTACACCTTC.

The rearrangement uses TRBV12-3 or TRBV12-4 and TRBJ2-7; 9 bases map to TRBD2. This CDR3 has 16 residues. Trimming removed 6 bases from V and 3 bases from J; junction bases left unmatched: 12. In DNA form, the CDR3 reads TGTGCCAGCAGCCCCCCTCGGGTTAGCGGGAGCTACGAGCAGTACTTC. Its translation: CASSPPRVSGSYEQYF.

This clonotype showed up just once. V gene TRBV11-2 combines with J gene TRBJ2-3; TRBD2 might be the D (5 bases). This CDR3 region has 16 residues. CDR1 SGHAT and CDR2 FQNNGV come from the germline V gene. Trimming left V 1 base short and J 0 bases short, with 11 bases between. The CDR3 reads CASSLATTLSTDTQYF. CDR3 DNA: TGTGCCAGCAGCTTAGCGACTACCTTAAGCACAGATACGCAGTATTTT. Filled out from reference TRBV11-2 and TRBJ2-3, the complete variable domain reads EAGVAQSPRYKIIEKRQSVAFWCNPISGHATLYWYQQILGQGPKLLIQFQNNGVVDDSQLPKDRFSAERLKGVDSTLKIQPAKLEDSAVYLCASSLATTLSTDTQYFGPGTRLTVL.

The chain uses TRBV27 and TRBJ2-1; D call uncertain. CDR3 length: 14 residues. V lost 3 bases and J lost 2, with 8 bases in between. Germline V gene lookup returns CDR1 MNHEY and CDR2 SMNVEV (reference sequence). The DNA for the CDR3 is TGTGCCAGCAGTTTCCTTGAGACCTACAATGAGCAGTTCTTC. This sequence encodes CASSFLETYNEQFF.

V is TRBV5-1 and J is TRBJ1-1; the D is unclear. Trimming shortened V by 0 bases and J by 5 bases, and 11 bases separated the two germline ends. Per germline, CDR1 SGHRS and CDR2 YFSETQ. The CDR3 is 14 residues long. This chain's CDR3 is CASSLDGGSTEAFF. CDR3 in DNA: TGCGCCAGCAGCTTGGATGGAGGGTCTACTGAAGCTTTCTTT.

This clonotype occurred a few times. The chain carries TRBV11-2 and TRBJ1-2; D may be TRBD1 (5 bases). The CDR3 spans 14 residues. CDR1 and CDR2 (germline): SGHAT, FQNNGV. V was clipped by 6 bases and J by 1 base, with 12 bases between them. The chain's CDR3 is CASRGLLFNYGYTF. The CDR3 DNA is TGTGCCAGCAGGGGACTGTTGTTTAACTATGGCTACACCTTC.